What follows describes a single T cell receptor (beta chain). No antigen is known for it. The input lacks base qualities; no much larger clone sits a single base away. Each collaborating institution followed its own protocols to collect whole blood in K2EDTA tubes. For TCRbeta analysis, collaborators shipped samples as frozen whole blood, isolated PBMCs, or DNA extracted from either of those sample types. These data come from a study of blood T cell repertoires in COVID-19 (TCRdb year 2020). Some background on the complete study: The collaborator samples originated in the United States, Italy and Spain and spanned the acute and convalescent phases of COVID-19. The repertoires were released in a freely available public database meant as a resource for research on the immune response to SARS-CoV-2. The sample metadata nearly always contained a de-identified subject ID, COVID-19 status, age in years and sex. Deeply sampled blood TCRbeta repertoires from subjects exposed to, actively infected with, or recovered from COVID-19 were included in the dataset. The samples were drawn from two sources: the first 160 participants of the ongoing ImmuneRACE study, and 950 to 1,500 subjects contributed by 6 global collaborators. Where available, HLA class I and class II types were taken from metadata supplied by the sample provider and were not determined by assay-based typing. The prospective study material was composed of cDNA or gDNA derived from T cells, B-cell-depleted T cells, or PBMCs.

TCRbeta CDR3 regions were amplified from genomic DNA using the immunoSEQ Assay, a bias-controlled multiplex PCR. The source study handled its data this way. The number of nucleated cells in each sample was estimated by amplification of reference gene primers within the assay. Sequence reads were collapsed and filtered to measure the absolute abundance of every unique TCRbeta CDR3 rearrangement. For each sample, productive Simpson clonality was calculated by taking the square root of Simpson's diversity index across productive rearrangements. The table comes from immuneACCESS by way of TCRdb, which keeps in-frame sequences with V and J called. Part of the clones is missing from these tables; in studies checked, under half for an unresolved V gene and the rest for unknown reasons. The DNA gave D and trimming, while V, J and clone size come from that table. A total of about 190,000 clones appear in this sample, more than 85% of them only once. Roughly 2% of the sample is held by the ten biggest clonotypes.

The full study reports these points: How much clinical and demographic metadata was included differed by source and by participant, and the metadata was provided uncurated.

The sample comprised peripheral blood. This receptor was identified in a man between 65 and 85 years old with active or convalescent COVID-19.

For the CDR3, the sequence is CASWDSASGVSNQPQHF. The DNA sequence is TGTGCCAGTTGGGACAGCGCCTCGGGGGTAAGCAATCAGCCCCAGCATTTT. Recombination joined TRBV19 with TRBJ1-5; 7 bases in the middle match TRBD1. The germline V gene (reference sequence) sets CDR1 to LNHDA and CDR2 to SQIVND. At the junction V is shortened by 8 bases and J by 1 base; bases outside the gene matches: 14. From cysteine to phenylalanine, the CDR3 is 17 amino acids long. The only DNA kept is the CDR3, 51 bases in frame from the first base.